This T cell receptor beta chain was observed in a study of blood T cells in healthy people across ages. About the study: Template switching recovered approximately one barcoded beta molecule for every two T cells. Whole-study findings and limits: Estimates drawn from one million T cells were deemed to understate diversity.

A remark on this clonotype: Its antigen remains unknown.

The second PCR ran roughly 7 to 11 cycles with a sample-barcoded 5' primer and J-beta primers. TCRdb processed the 5' RACE reads anew with MiXCR; each CDR3 protein has one entry. The sample holds 1.6 million or so distinct CDR3 sequences, almost 35% seen once. V was clipped by 6 bases and J by 10 bases, with 14 bases between them. The CDR3 sequence is 12 residues long. Germline CDR1 is SGHDT and CDR2 is YYEEEE. The rearrangement joins TRBV5-6 to TRBJ2-1, with D perhaps given as TRBD1 or TRBD2 (5 bases each). This clonotype was obtained from a woman aged 30 to 39 in good health. The sequenced sample consisted of blood. The DNA of the CDR3 is TGTGCCAGCAACCGGGACGGGTACGAGCAGTTCTTC. This sequence encodes CASNRDGYEQFF.